The 18 T cell receptor beta chains listed next were all sequenced from one sample in a study of CD8 T cells in cerebrospinal fluid in Alzheimer's disease. TCRdb reanalyzed the 10x single-cell sequencing reads, giving one entry per CDR3 protein sequence and no DNA. The repertoire table contains more than 1,500 distinct CDR3 sequences. What was sequenced was cerebrospinal fluid. These receptors were obtained from a human donor with mild cognitive impairment.

By frequency, this clonotype registers medium-sized. J is TRBJ2-1 and V is TRBV20-1; TCRdb proposes TRBD2, but this gene call is untestable without DNA. Germline V gene lookup returns CDR1 DFQATT and CDR2 SNEGSKA (reference sequence). There are 16 residues in the CDR3. The CDR3 protein is CSATRTSGSSYNEQFF.

This clonotype is identified as medium-sized from frequency. V is TRBV5-4 and J is TRBJ2-7; TCRdb's assignment of TRBD2 cannot be checked, as there is no DNA. CDR1 is SGHNT, CDR2 YYREEE, per germline (reference sequence). The CDR3 is made up of 15 amino acids. CDR3: CASSPQGGSPYEQYF.

This clonotype counts as medium-sized by frequency. The CDR3 protein is CASSPGEGRGTQYF. The genes are TRBV5-4 and TRBJ2-5; TCRdb outputs TRBD2, but without DNA this stays unchecked. CDR1 SGHNT and CDR2 YYREEE come from the germline V gene (reference sequence). The CDR3 is made up of 14 amino acids.

This clonotype is deemed medium-sized by its frequency. The V call is TRBV5-1, the J call TRBJ2-3; TCRdb's assignment of TRBD2 cannot be checked, as there is no DNA. The CDR3 has 17 residues. From germline, CDR1 is SGHRS and CDR2 YFSETQ. The CDR3 region is CASSLPAGLAVRDTQYF.

Judged by frequency, this clonotype is medium-sized (0.01 to 0.1%). This chain joins TRBV12-3 or TRBV12-4 and TRBJ1-2; TCRdb's assignment of TRBD1 cannot be checked, as there is no DNA. The CDR3 is 14 residues long. CDR3 loop: CASSNSAQGGGYTF.

This clonotype is deemed medium-sized by its frequency. The rearrangement joins TRBV9 to TRBJ2-2; TCRdb's assignment of TRBD1 cannot be checked, as there is no DNA. This CDR3 has 13 residues. Germline V gene lookup returns CDR1 SGDLS and CDR2 YYNGEE. The CDR3 region is CASRTGTGGELFF.

Measured by frequency, this clonotype is medium-sized (0.01 to 0.1%). CDR3 amino acids: CSARDIKVYNEQFF. The chain uses TRBV20-1 and TRBJ2-1. This CDR3 has 14 amino acids. Germline V gene sequence: CDR1 DFQATT, CDR2 SNEGSKA (reference sequence).

This clonotype is labeled medium-sized based on frequency. The V and J genes are TRBV15 and TRBJ2-7; the TCRdb D gene call, TRBD2, has no DNA to confirm it. Germline loops: CDR1 LNHNV, CDR2 YYDKDF (reference sequence). The CDR3 runs to 16 residues. CDR3 sequence: CATSRDLGGTIYEQYF.

This clonotype is medium-sized (0.01 to 0.1%) by frequency. The rearrangement joins TRBV6-6 to TRBJ2-1; the TCRdb D gene call, TRBD2, has no DNA to confirm it. The V gene's germline CDR1 is MNHNY and CDR2 SVGAGI (reference sequence). The CDR3 has 16 amino acids. CDR3 region: CASSYDGTSDNNEQFF.

This clonotype registers large by frequency. The CDR3 loop reads CASSPEHSSLDEQYF. The V gene is TRBV4-1, the J gene TRBJ2-7; TCRdb's D gene call, TRBD2, goes unchecked for lack of DNA. CDR3 size: 15 residues. The germline gives CDR1 MGHRA, CDR2 YSYEKL.

Frequency places this clonotype as medium-sized. The chain combines TRBV7-8 with TRBJ2-3; TCRdb designates TRBD2, a call that cannot be tested without DNA. The CDR3 has 16 amino acids. Germline V gene sequence: CDR1 SGHVS, CDR2 FQNEAQ. CDR3 sequence: CASSSLAGRNTDTQYF. Drawing the rest from reference TRBV7-8 and TRBJ2-3, the complete variable domain is GAGVSQSPRYKVAKRGQDVALRCDPISGHVSLFWYQQALGQGPEFLTYFQNEAQLDKSGLPSDRFFAERPEGSVSTLKIQRTQQEDSAVYLCASSSLAGRNTDTQYFGPGTRLTVL.

This clonotype ranks as medium-sized in terms of frequency. This rearrangement joins TRBV5-1 to TRBJ2-3; the D call from TCRdb, TRBD1, cannot be confirmed without DNA. This CDR3 comprises 14 residues. The V gene's germline CDR1 is SGHRS and CDR2 YFSETQ. CDR3 protein: CASSKDRNTDTQYF.

This clonotype shows up as medium-sized by frequency. The chain joins TRBV5-1 to TRBJ2-7; TCRdb lists TRBD1, though no DNA is available to test this call. This CDR3 spans 12 amino acids. Germline CDR1 is SGHRS and CDR2 is YFSETQ. The CDR3 sequence: CASSLAADRQYF.

This clonotype shows up as large by frequency. Here the CDR3 reads CATSDSTSTTSTGELFF. V is TRBV24-1 and J is TRBJ2-2; TCRdb designates TRBD2, a call that cannot be tested without DNA. Per germline, CDR1 KGHDR and CDR2 SFDVKD. The CDR3 runs to 17 residues.

This clonotype registers medium-sized by frequency. J is TRBJ2-2 and V is TRBV19; the TCRdb D gene call, TRBD1, has no DNA to confirm it. The CDR3 is 15 residues long. CDR1 and CDR2 from the germline V gene are LNHDA and SQIVND (reference sequence). This chain's CDR3 is CASNPGTGGSGELFF.

This clonotype is classed as medium-sized by frequency. The gene calls are TRBV20-1 and TRBJ2-5; with no DNA, the TCRdb D assignment of TRBD1 cannot be verified. The V gene's germline CDR1 is DFQATT and CDR2 SNEGSKA (reference sequence). The CDR3 is 13 amino acids. The CDR3 spells CSATLHQGETQYF.

This clonotype registers medium-sized by frequency. This chain's CDR3 is CASSWDGASTDTQYF. The V call is TRBV7-9, the J call TRBJ2-3; TCRdb gives TRBD1 as the D gene, but with no DNA this cannot be confirmed. The CDR3 has 15 residues. CDR1 is SEHNR and CDR2 is FQNEAQ in the germline V gene (reference sequence).

The chain joins TRBV24-1 to TRBJ2-1; TCRdb returns TRBD2, unconfirmable since there is no DNA. The CDR3 length is 16 residues. From germline, CDR1 is KGHDR and CDR2 SFDVKD. Here the CDR3 reads CATSDSSRFSYNEQFF.